Listed below are T cell receptor beta chains from one sample, sequenced in a study of cytomegalovirus exposure and HLA in healthy donors. Using immunoSEQ multiplex PCR, the repertoire was profiled, and TCRdb retains in-frame clones only, with some absent. The sample shows around 280,000 clones, over 85% of them seen only once. Sequencing was done on a sample of PBMCs. The source of these receptors is a woman under 30 in good health and CMV-seronegative. CDR3s include the opening cysteine and the closing phenylalanine or tryptophan. Each record gives: clone size, D gene, V gene, J gene, CDR3 DNA, CDR3 protein. D genes are given only for firm matches. Rows may omit the clone size; those that give it use once, few, many or a size class.

abundance: -
d_gene: TRBD1
v_gene: TRBV11-2
j_gene: TRBJ2-7
CDR3nt: TGTGCCAGCAGCACACAGGGGGCTTCCTACGAGCAGTACTTC
CDR3aa: CASSTQGASYEQYF

abundance: -
d_gene: -
v_gene: TRBV2
j_gene: TRBJ1-6
CDR3nt: TGTGCCAGCAGGGCGACAGGCTCCAATAATTCACCCCTCCACTTT
CDR3aa: CASRATGSNNSPLHF

abundance: -
d_gene: -
v_gene: TRBV11-2
j_gene: TRBJ1-6
CDR3nt: TGTGCCAGCAGCTCCATCAGACAGAAGGGATTACCCCTCCACTTT
CDR3aa: CASSSIRQKGLPLHF

abundance: once
d_gene: -
v_gene: TRBV15
j_gene: TRBJ2-7
CDR3nt: TGTGCCACCAGCAGAGATCCAGGAAGCTACGAGCAGTACTTC
CDR3aa: CATSRDPGSYEQYF

abundance: -
d_gene: -
v_gene: TRBV5-1
j_gene: TRBJ1-4
CDR3nt: TGCGCCAGCAGCTTGGGAGGGGCAGGGGAGCAAAAGAATGAAAAACTGTTTTTT
CDR3aa: CASSLGGAGEQKNEKLFF

abundance: -
d_gene: TRBD1
v_gene: TRBV4-2
j_gene: TRBJ1-2
CDR3nt: TGTGCCAGCAGCCCCACAGGGGACAGGCGCTTAAACTATGGCTACACCTTC
CDR3aa: CASSPTGDRRLNYGYTF

abundance: once
d_gene: TRBD1
v_gene: TRBV5-8
j_gene: TRBJ1-6
CDR3nt: TGTGCCAGCAGCTTGGGAGCGACAGGGAGCTCCTATAATTCACCCCTCCACTTT
CDR3aa: CASSLGATGSSYNSPLHF

abundance: -
d_gene: -
v_gene: TRBV6-1
j_gene: TRBJ1-2
CDR3nt: TGTGCCAGCAGTGAGGTGTTGGGTGAGGGCTATGGCTACACCTTC
CDR3aa: CASSEVLGEGYGYTF

abundance: -
d_gene: -
v_gene: TRBV19
j_gene: TRBJ2-7
CDR3nt: TGTGCCAGTAGTACCCCCTGGACAGCTCACGAGCAGTACTTC
CDR3aa: CASSTPWTAHEQYF

abundance: -
d_gene: TRBD2
v_gene: TRBV6-5
j_gene: TRBJ2-7
CDR3nt: TGTGCCAGCAGTTACTCGAGCGGGGGAGAGCAGTACTTC
CDR3aa: CASSYSSGGEQYF

abundance: -
d_gene: -
v_gene: TRBV6-1
j_gene: TRBJ1-2
CDR3nt: TGTGCCAGCGTCAGCGCTTTCTTCTATGGCTACACCTTC
CDR3aa: CASVSAFFYGYTF

abundance: once
d_gene: TRBD1
v_gene: TRBV6-1
j_gene: TRBJ2-7
CDR3nt: TGTGCCAGCAGTGAAGTAGGGACAGGGAGCTACGAGCAGTACTTC
CDR3aa: CASSEVGTGSYEQYF

abundance: -
d_gene: -
v_gene: TRBV9
j_gene: TRBJ1-1
CDR3nt: TGTGCCAGCAGCGATGAGAGAGGGATTAAAAAAGCTTTCTTT
CDR3aa: CASSDERGIKKAFF

abundance: -
d_gene: TRBD2
v_gene: TRBV2
j_gene: TRBJ2-5
CDR3nt: TGTGCCAGCACCCTCTTTGTCCGCCCAGCGGGGGGACAAGAGACCCAGTACTTC
CDR3aa: CASTLFVRPAGGQETQYF

abundance: once
d_gene: TRBD2
v_gene: TRBV2
j_gene: TRBJ2-1
CDR3nt: TGTGCCAGCCATACCGGGACTAGCGGTAACAATGAGCAGTTCTTC
CDR3aa: CASHTGTSGNNEQFF

abundance: -
d_gene: -
v_gene: TRBV7-3
j_gene: TRBJ1-6
CDR3nt: TGTGCCAGCAGCACCCTGGGCGGGGGGCATTCACCCCTCCACTTT
CDR3aa: CASSTLGGGHSPLHF

abundance: once
d_gene: TRBD2
v_gene: TRBV25-1
j_gene: TRBJ2-7
CDR3nt: TGTGCCAGCAGTAAAGGGGAGGGGTTACTTCGCAAGCAGTACTTC
CDR3aa: CASSKGEGLLRKQYF

abundance: -
d_gene: TRBD1
v_gene: TRBV15
j_gene: TRBJ1-2
CDR3nt: TGTGCCACCAGCTGGGACAGGGACAAGGGTGGCTACACCTTC
CDR3aa: CATSWDRDKGGYTF

abundance: -
d_gene: -
v_gene: TRBV4-2
j_gene: TRBJ1-2
CDR3nt: TGTGCCAGCAAGGGTAGGGAGGGCTATGGCTACACCTTC
CDR3aa: CASKGREGYGYTF

abundance: -
d_gene: TRBD1
v_gene: TRBV12-5
j_gene: TRBJ1-6
CDR3nt: TGTGCTAGTGGCCTCGGGGGACAGGGGTCTTCACCCCTCCACTTT
CDR3aa: CASGLGGQGSSPLHF

abundance: -
d_gene: -
v_gene: TRBV9
j_gene: TRBJ1-1
CDR3nt: TGTGCCAGCAGCGGGGGGGGCGCAGGGAACACTGAAGCTTTCTTT
CDR3aa: CASSGGGAGNTEAFF

abundance: -
d_gene: TRBD1
v_gene: TRBV14
j_gene: TRBJ2-7
CDR3nt: TGTGCCAGCAGCCTACGGGGACAGGGCAACTCCTACGAGCAGTACTTC
CDR3aa: CASSLRGQGNSYEQYF

abundance: -
d_gene: -
v_gene: TRBV10-2
j_gene: TRBJ1-2
CDR3nt: TGCGCCAGCAGTGAGGATTCGACTAGCTATGGCTACACCTTC
CDR3aa: CASSEDSTSYGYTF

abundance: -
d_gene: TRBD2
v_gene: TRBV9
j_gene: TRBJ2-6
CDR3nt: TGTGCCAGCAGCGCCAGCGGGGGGGCCTCGTTAGGGGCCAACGTCCTGACTTTC
CDR3aa: CASSASGGASLGANVLTF

abundance: -
d_gene: -
v_gene: TRBV27
j_gene: TRBJ2-7
CDR3nt: TGTGCCAGCAGTTCTTCCGGGACACCCTTAACCCAGCAGTACTTC
CDR3aa: CASSSSGTPLTQQYF

abundance: -
d_gene: -
v_gene: TRBV5-6
j_gene: TRBJ1-4
CDR3nt: TGTGCCAGCAGCCTGGGGGGGCCCCTAAATGAAAAACTGTTTTTT
CDR3aa: CASSLGGPLNEKLFF

abundance: few
d_gene: TRBD1
v_gene: TRBV11-2
j_gene: TRBJ2-2
CDR3nt: TGTGCCAGCAGCTATTGGACAGGGACCACCGGGGAGCTGTTTTTT
CDR3aa: CASSYWTGTTGELFF

abundance: -
d_gene: -
v_gene: TRBV27
j_gene: TRBJ2-7
CDR3nt: TGTGCCAGCACCAGTCCCGACTCCTACGAGCAGTACTTC
CDR3aa: CASTSPDSYEQYF

abundance: -
d_gene: -
v_gene: TRBV5-1
j_gene: TRBJ2-1
CDR3nt: TGCGCCAGCTCCCGGGGGGCCAATGAGCAGTTCTTC
CDR3aa: CASSRGANEQFF

abundance: once
d_gene: TRBD1
v_gene: TRBV7-8
j_gene: TRBJ1-1
CDR3nt: TGTGCCAGCAGCACCCGACAGGGCAGGAACACTGAAGCTTTCTTT
CDR3aa: CASSTRQGRNTEAFF

abundance: -
d_gene: TRBD2
v_gene: TRBV7-8
j_gene: TRBJ2-7
CDR3nt: TGTGCCAGCAGCTTAGGACTAGCGGGGGAGCAGTACTTC
CDR3aa: CASSLGLAGEQYF

abundance: -
d_gene: -
v_gene: TRBV6-4
j_gene: TRBJ1-5
CDR3nt: TGTGCCAGCACCCGTCCCCGGGGGAATAGCAATCAGCCCCAGCATTTT
CDR3aa: CASTRPRGNSNQPQHF

abundance: -
d_gene: -
v_gene: TRBV30
j_gene: TRBJ2-5
CDR3nt: TGTGCCTGGGGGCGTCAGGGGGAGACCCAGTACTTC
CDR3aa: CAWGRQGETQYF

abundance: -
d_gene: TRBD2
v_gene: TRBV4-2
j_gene: TRBJ2-1
CDR3nt: TGTGCCAGCAGCCCAGGGACTAGCGGGGGAAAATACAATGAGCAGTTCTTC
CDR3aa: CASSPGTSGGKYNEQFF

abundance: -
d_gene: -
v_gene: TRBV5-1
j_gene: TRBJ2-2
CDR3nt: TGCGCCAGCAGCTACGTGGGGCCCGGGGAGCTGTTTTTT
CDR3aa: CASSYVGPGELFF

abundance: -
d_gene: TRBD1
v_gene: TRBV7-9
j_gene: TRBJ2-7
CDR3nt: TGTTCCAGCAGCTTAGCCGGACAGGGGCGTTACGGCAGCGGCGAGCAGTACTTC
CDR3aa: CSSSLAGQGRYGSGEQYF

abundance: few
d_gene: -
v_gene: TRBV6-5
j_gene: TRBJ2-5
CDR3nt: TGTGCCAGCAGTTCGGGGGAGACCCAGTACTTC
CDR3aa: CASSSGETQYF

abundance: -
d_gene: TRBD1
v_gene: TRBV2
j_gene: TRBJ2-7
CDR3nt: TGTGCCAGCTCCAGGACAGGGCCATACGAGCAGTACTTC
CDR3aa: CASSRTGPYEQYF

abundance: -
d_gene: -
v_gene: TRBV5-6
j_gene: TRBJ2-3
CDR3nt: TGTGCCAGCAGCTTGGCCGGGGTGGGTCACACAGATACGCAGTATTTT
CDR3aa: CASSLAGVGHTDTQYF

abundance: -
d_gene: TRBD1
v_gene: TRBV5-1
j_gene: TRBJ1-1
CDR3nt: TGCGCCAGCAGCCGACAGGGGGAGATGAACACTGAAGCTTTCTTT
CDR3aa: CASSRQGEMNTEAFF

abundance: -
d_gene: TRBD2
v_gene: TRBV27
j_gene: TRBJ2-1
CDR3nt: TGTGCCATCGCAGCGGGGGTCTACAATGAGCAGTTCTTC
CDR3aa: CAIAAGVYNEQFF

abundance: -
d_gene: TRBD1
v_gene: TRBV5-4
j_gene: TRBJ1-2
CDR3nt: TGTGCCAGCAGCGCGGGACAGGAGATCTATGGCTACACCTTC
CDR3aa: CASSAGQEIYGYTF

abundance: few
d_gene: -
v_gene: TRBV30
j_gene: TRBJ1-6
CDR3nt: TGTGCCTGGAGCCCCCATGTAGTCTATAATTCACCCCTCCACTTT
CDR3aa: CAWSPHVVYNSPLHF

abundance: once
d_gene: -
v_gene: TRBV6-5
j_gene: TRBJ2-5
CDR3nt: TGTGCCAGCAGTTACTCGGTCCAGTACCAAGAGACCCAGTACTTC
CDR3aa: CASSYSVQYQETQYF

abundance: -
d_gene: TRBD1
v_gene: TRBV5-1
j_gene: TRBJ1-2
CDR3nt: TGCGCCAGCAGCTTCAGTACAGGGGAAGGCTACACCTTC
CDR3aa: CASSFSTGEGYTF

abundance: -
d_gene: TRBD2
v_gene: TRBV30
j_gene: TRBJ2-2
CDR3nt: TGTGCCTGGATCATAAAGGGAGAGCGGGGCGACACCGGGGAGCTGTTTTTT
CDR3aa: CAWIIKGERGDTGELFF

abundance: -
d_gene: -
v_gene: TRBV9
j_gene: TRBJ1-4
CDR3nt: TGTGCCAGCAGCGCGGCGGGGGAAAAACTGTTTTTT
CDR3aa: CASSAAGEKLFF

abundance: -
d_gene: -
v_gene: TRBV9
j_gene: TRBJ1-4
CDR3nt: TGTGCCAGCAGCCTCACCGCCCAGGGTTTGTCGACTAATGAAAAACTGTTTTTT
CDR3aa: CASSLTAQGLSTNEKLFF

abundance: -
d_gene: -
v_gene: TRBV7-9
j_gene: TRBJ2-1
CDR3nt: TGTTCCAGCAGCTTAGGGAGGGGGCCCTACAATGAGCAGTTCTTC
CDR3aa: CSSSLGRGPYNEQFF